These 30 T cell receptor beta chains were sequenced from one sample in a study of T cell responses to AZD1222 COVID-19 vaccine. TCRdb keeps only in-frame clones here, not all; method: immunoSEQ multiplex PCR. Of roughly 87,000 clones listed, about 88% are singletons. The starting material was peripheral blood, obtained 28 days after the second AZD1222 dose. Every receptor here comes from an adult who received the AZD1222 COVID-19 vaccine.

In nucleotides, the CDR3 is TGTGCCAGCAGCTTAGTCGGGAAAAGCACAGATACGCAGTATTTT. It is translated as CASSLVGKSTDTQYF. The rearrangement links TRBV7-2 to TRBJ2-3; a weak D match, TRBD2 (5 bases). This CDR3 has 15 residues. Germline V CDR1 and CDR2: SGHTA, FQGNSA. Trimming left V 1 base short and J 0 bases short, with 8 bases between.

The chain uses TRBV4-1 and TRBJ2-3; tentative D call: TRBD1 (7 bases). The V and J ends lost 0 bases and 1 base respectively, with 23 bases between them. The CDR3 consists of 20 residues. The germline gives CDR1 MGHRA, CDR2 YSYEKL. The CDR3 spells CASSQDPGGSRGIGTDTQYF. The DNA for the CDR3 is TGCGCCAGCAGCCAAGACCCAGGGGGGTCTCGCGGGATCGGCACAGATACGCAGTATTTT.

The table lists this clone with a few counts. The chain employs TRBV27 and TRBJ1-6; the D is unclear. The CDR3 covers 14 residues. V was clipped by 3 bases and J by 6 bases, with 9 bases between them. Germline CDR1 reads MNHEY; CDR2 reads SMNVEV (reference sequence). The CDR3 protein is CASSFGLINSPLHF. The CDR3 DNA sequence: TGTGCCAGCAGTTTCGGACTGATTAATTCACCCCTCCACTTT.

The genes are TRBV6-1 and TRBJ1-2; TRBD1 agrees at 7 bases. The CDR3 contains 14 residues. V dropped 1 base and J dropped 6; count of bases not matched to a gene: 5. Per the germline V gene, CDR1 is MNHNS and CDR2 is SASEGT. The CDR3: CASSEVRGYDGYTF. For the CDR3, the DNA is TGTGCCAGCAGTGAAGTCAGGGGGTATGATGGCTACACCTTC.

The chain combines TRBV5-6 with TRBJ1-1; weak D call: TRBD1 (5 bases). This CDR3 is 13 amino acids long. CDR1 is SGHDT, CDR2 YYEEEE, per germline. V lost 2 bases and J lost 4, with 9 bases in between. The CDR3 DNA sequence: TGTGCCAGCAGCTTAGGGGATTTCACTGAAGCTTTCTTT. Translated, it gives CASSLGDFTEAFF. Full variable domain (remainder filled in from reference TRBV5-6 and TRBJ1-1): DAGVTQSPTHLIKTRGQQVTLRCSPKSGHDTVSWYQQALGQGPQFIFQYYEEEERQRGNFPDRFSGHQFPNYSSELNVNALLLGDSALYLCASSLGDFTEAFFGQGTRLTVV.

Only a few counts were recorded for this clone. This chain joins TRBV10-1 and TRBJ2-5, with 10 bases lining up with TRBD1. Germline V lookup: CDR1 WNHNN, CDR2 SYGVQD (reference sequence). This CDR3 comprises 14 residues. V lost 2 bases, J lost 4 bases, and 1 base stayed unmatched. This chain's CDR3 is CASSEGTGAETQYF. The CDR3 nucleotides are TGCGCCAGCAGTGAGGGGACAGGGGCAGAGACCCAGTACTTC.

CDR3 DNA: TGTGCCAGCAGCCGCTCGCCTCTCACCGCCTACGAGCAGTACTTC. Translation: CASSRSPLTAYEQYF. V is TRBV3-1 (or the pseudogene TRBV3-2) and J is TRBJ2-7; D is unclear. There are 15 residues in the CDR3. Looked up from germline, CDR1 is LGHDT and CDR2 is YNNKEL (reference sequence). The V gene lost 4 bases and the J gene lost 2 bases, with 15 bases spanning the gap.

The chain employs TRBV19 and TRBJ2-2; TRBD1 is a possible D gene (5 bases). The CDR3 has 14 amino acids. Germline assignment: CDR1 LNHDA and CDR2 SQIVND (reference sequence). V lost 3 bases and J 1 base, leaving 6 bases between the germline ends. CDR3 bases: TGTGCCAGTAGTATCGGACAGAACACCGGGGAGCTGTTTTTT. This sequence encodes CASSIGQNTGELFF. Full variable domain (remainder filled in from reference TRBV19 and TRBJ2-2): DGGITQSPKYLFRKEGQNVTLSCEQNLNHDAMYWYRQDPGQGLRLIYYSQIVNDFQKGDIAEGYSVSREKKESFPLTVTSAQKNPTAFYLCASSIGQNTGELFFGEGSRLTVL.

The rearrangement links TRBV5-1 to TRBJ1-6; tentative D call: TRBD1 (5 bases). From germline, CDR1 is SGHRS and CDR2 YFSETQ. The CDR3 extends over 15 amino acids. The V end lost 0 bases, the J end lost 7 bases, and 11 bases lay between the germline ends. CDR3 coding DNA: TGCGCCAGCAGCTTGGCCAGGGTGGGGAATTCACCCCTCCACTTT. Amino acids: CASSLARVGNSPLHF.

The chain is built from TRBV12-5 and TRBJ1-1; 10 bases line up with TRBD1. Losses at the gene ends were 5 bases for V and 4 bases for J; bases not matched to a gene: 7. The CDR3 has 15 residues. Germline V CDR1 and CDR2: LGHNT, FRNRAP. In DNA form, the CDR3 reads TGTGCTAGTGGTCTCAGGGACAGGGGAGGCACTGAAGCTTTCTTT. Its protein is CASGLRDRGGTEAFF.

This CDR3 is CASSTDSSSGNTIYF. The CDR3 region has the DNA TGTGCCAGTAGTACGGACAGCTCCTCTGGAAACACCATATATTTT. The chain uses TRBV19 and TRBJ1-3, with D tentatively TRBD1 (6 bases). V was shortened by 4 bases and J by 0 bases, with 10 bases between the two germline ends. Germline values: CDR1 LNHDA, CDR2 SQIVND (reference sequence). This CDR3 region has 15 residues. The complete variable domain, with remaining parts taken from reference TRBV19 and TRBJ1-3, reads DGGITQSPKYLFRKEGQNVTLSCEQNLNHDAMYWYRQDPGQGLRLIYYSQIVNDFQKGDIAEGYSVSREKKESFPLTVTSAQKNPTAFYLCASSTDSSSGNTIYFGEGSWLTVV.

The chain recombines TRBV6-2 or TRBV6-3 with TRBJ1-1, with no clear D. This CDR3 is 13 amino acids long. Between the trimmed V and J ends, which lost 2 bases and 5 bases, there was a span of 9 bases. Germline V lookup: CDR1 MNHEY, CDR2 SVGEGT. The CDR3 spells CASSYQAGTEAFF. The CDR3 DNA reads as TGTGCCAGCAGTTACCAGGCGGGAACTGAAGCTTTCTTT.

V usage is TRBV6-5 and J usage is TRBJ2-1, with a weak D call TRBD2 (6 bases). From germline, CDR1 is MNHEY and CDR2 SVGAGI. V lost 7 bases to trimming and J lost 4 bases, with 14 bases between them. The CDR3 has 14 residues. CDR3 DNA: TGTGCCAGCAAGTTAGCGGAGACTTACAATGAGCAGTTCTTC. This translates into CASKLAETYNEQFF.

This clone is a singleton in its sample. The J gene is TRBJ2-1, the V gene TRBV3-1 (or the pseudogene TRBV3-2); possibly TRBD2 for D (5 bases). With 5 bases removed from V and 6 bases from J, the gap between germline ends came to 17 bases. Germline CDR1 and CDR2: LGHDT and YNNKEL (reference sequence). CDR3 length: 15 residues. The CDR3 nucleotides are TGTGCCAGCAGCTCGGACTCAGCTCGGATCAATGAGCAGTTCTTC. Translation gives CASSSDSARINEQFF.

This clone appeared a single time. This sequence joins TRBV5-1 and TRBJ2-5; perhaps D is TRBD1 or TRBD2 (5 bases each). The V end was cut by 2 bases, the J end by 5 bases, with 10 bases between. CDR1 is SGHRS, CDR2 YFSETQ, per germline. The CDR3 runs to 13 residues. CDR3 residues: CASSFPGTETQYF. CDR3 bases: TGCGCCAGCAGCTTTCCAGGGACGGAGACCCAGTACTTC.

The chain combines TRBV5-1 with TRBJ1-2; 7 nucleotides line up with TRBD1. The germline gives CDR1 SGHRS, CDR2 YFSETQ. The CDR3 loop spans 15 amino acids. Losses at the gene ends were 4 bases for V and 4 bases for J; bases not matched to a gene: 10. In DNA, the CDR3 is TGCGCCAGCAGCCGCGAGAGACAGGGTGGCTATGGCTACACCTTC. Protein sequence: CASSRERQGGYGYTF.

The chain combines TRBV5-1 with TRBJ1-4; D is unresolved. The germline V gene encodes CDR1 SGHRS and CDR2 YFSETQ. This CDR3 has 14 amino acids. Trimming pared 4 bases from V and 6 bases from J, leaving 13 bases between. CDR3 residues: CASSPESPDEKLFF. The CDR3 DNA reads as TGCGCCAGCAGCCCCGAGAGTCCCGATGAAAAACTGTTTTTT.

The chain couples TRBV7-6 to TRBJ1-2, with D possibly being TRBD1 (5 bases). The CDR3 has 15 residues. With 4 bases removed from V and 3 bases from J, the gap between germline ends came to 15 bases. CDR1 and CDR2 from the germline V gene are SGHVS and FNYEAQ. The CDR3 bases are TGTGCCAGCAGCTCCAGCCCCGGGACGGACTATGGCTACACCTTC. It is translated as CASSSSPGTDYGYTF.

The CDR3 sequence is CASSQGGAGGYTF. CDR3 coding DNA: TGTGCCAGCAGCCAAGGGGGGGCGGGCGGCTACACCTTC. V and J are TRBV3-1 (or the pseudogene TRBV3-2) and TRBJ1-2, with D possibly TRBD1 on 6 matching bases. V dropped 1 base and J dropped 8 bases, with 11 bases sitting between them. The germline CDR1 and CDR2 sequences are LGHDT and YNNKEL (reference sequence). The CDR3 spans 13 residues.

V gene TRBV10-3 combines with J gene TRBJ2-3; 9 bases align to TRBD2. Germline values: CDR1 ENHRY, CDR2 SYGVKD. J gave up 3 bases and V 3 bases, and 1 base lay outside the gene matches. The CDR3 consists of 14 residues. The CDR3 DNA sequence: TGTGCCATCAGTGAAGCGGGAGGAACAGATACGCAGTATTTT. This translates into CAISEAGGTDTQYF.

This clone was seen just once. This chain's CDR3 is CATSDSGKLSYEQYF. The CDR3 nucleotides are TGTGCCACCAGTGATTCGGGGAAACTCTCCTACGAGCAGTACTTC. The chain employs TRBV24-1 and TRBJ2-7, with D possibly being TRBD2 (5 bases). CDR1 is KGHDR and CDR2 is SFDVKD in the germline V gene. This CDR3 comprises 15 residues. The germline V and J ends were trimmed by 2 bases and 0 bases, with 10 bases remaining between them.

This clone was picked up a small number of times. V is TRBV7-9 and J is TRBJ1-3; 7 bases are shared with TRBD1. V shed 7 bases, J shed 3 bases, and the junction held 9 bases outside the gene matches. Germline V gene sequence: CDR1 SEHNR, CDR2 FQNEAQ (reference sequence). This CDR3 is built from 15 residues. For the CDR3, the DNA is TGTGCCAGCAACCCCCCAGGGGGAGGTGGAAACACCATATATTTT. Protein sequence: CASNPPGGGGNTIYF.

V is TRBV5-4 and J is TRBJ1-6; TRBD1 matches 7 bases. Germline CDR1 SGHNT, CDR2 YYREEE (reference sequence). Germline trimming cut 2 bases from V and 7 bases from J; bases unmatched to any gene: 9. The CDR3 runs to 16 residues. CDR3 region: CASSLTGVYINSPLHF. The DNA for the CDR3 is TGTGCCAGCAGCTTAACAGGGGTTTACATAAATTCACCCCTCCACTTT.

The rearrangement uses TRBV4-2 and TRBJ1-1; no reliable D call. The germline CDR1 and CDR2 sequences are LGHNA and YNFKEQ. V lost 0 bases and J lost 0, with 11 bases in between. The CDR3 extends over 16 amino acids. The CDR3 DNA follows: TGTGCCAGCAGCCAAGAGGACCGAGGCTTGAACACTGAAGCTTTCTTT. Its protein is CASSQEDRGLNTEAFF.

The chain combines TRBV6-1 with TRBJ2-1; D tentatively reads TRBD1 or TRBD2 (5 bases each). Trimming left V 2 bases short and J 4 bases short, with 15 bases between. This CDR3 is built from 16 residues. The germline CDR1 and CDR2 sequences are MNHNS and SASEGT. The CDR3 protein is CASSESSGGVYNEQFF. The CDR3 DNA sequence: TGTGCCAGCAGTGAATCCTCTGGGGGAGTTTACAATGAGCAGTTCTTC.

This clone was observed a few times. J is TRBJ1-3 and V is TRBV10-2, with D unresolved. Germline CDR1 and CDR2: WSHSY and SAAADI. The CDR3 runs 14 residues. Trimming shortened V by 4 bases and J by 4 bases, and 11 bases separated the two germline ends. The CDR3 nucleotides read TGCGCCAGCAGTGCCCGGGCAGAGGGAAACACCATATATTTT. Translation gives CASSARAEGNTIYF.

V is TRBV27 and J is TRBJ2-7, with 13 bases matching TRBD2. V was clipped by 5 bases and J by 0 bases; unmatched bases: 7. Germline V lookup: CDR1 MNHEY, CDR2 SMNVEV (reference sequence). The CDR3 contains 17 residues. The CDR3 protein is CASSGLAGVSSSYEQYF. The CDR3 DNA sequence: TGTGCCAGCAGTGGACTAGCGGGAGTATCAAGCTCCTACGAGCAGTACTTC.

The chain employs TRBV10-2 and TRBJ2-1; 7 nucleotides align to TRBD2. CDR1 is WSHSY, CDR2 SAAADI, per germline. The CDR3 has 15 residues. V lost 6 bases, J lost 4 bases, and 9 bases stayed unmatched. The CDR3 DNA is TGCGCCAGCAGAATAGCGGGCGAGGGGTACAATGAGCAGTTCTTC. This sequence encodes CASRIAGEGYNEQFF.

This sequence joins TRBV7-8 and TRBJ1-3; 8 nucleotides match TRBD1. V shed 1 base, J shed 2 bases, and the junction held 10 bases outside the gene matches. The CDR3 runs 18 residues. CDR1 is SGHVS, CDR2 FQNEAQ, per germline. This chain's CDR3 is CASSLGLGRGRTGNTIYF. CDR3 nucleotides: TGTGCCAGCAGCTTAGGATTGGGCAGGGGGCGGACTGGAAACACCATATATTTT. Variable domain in full (rest from reference TRBV7-8 and TRBJ1-3): GAGVSQSPRYKVAKRGQDVALRCDPISGHVSLFWYQQALGQGPEFLTYFQNEAQLDKSGLPSDRFFAERPEGSVSTLKIQRTQQEDSAVYLCASSLGLGRGRTGNTIYFGEGSWLTVV.

The chain has TRBV7-2 and TRBJ1-6, with 8 nucleotides matching TRBD1. CDR1 and CDR2 (germline): SGHTA, FQGNSA. The CDR3 spans 16 residues. The V and J ends lost 4 bases and 1 base, in that order; junction bases with no gene match: 3. Written as DNA, the CDR3 is TGTGCCAGCAGCTCGCAGGGGGCGTCCTATAATTCACCCCTCCACTTT. It translates to CASSSQGASYNSPLHF.